One and the same sample provided the 11 T cell receptor beta chains below, sequenced in a study of T cell responses to AZD1222 COVID-19 vaccine. The table came from immunoSEQ multiplex PCR; TCRdb's copy has only in-frame clones and leaves some out. The sample lists about 120,000 clones, around 88% seen once, with approximately 10% in the top ten. The starting material was peripheral blood, obtained on day 0 of AZD1222 vaccination. These receptors were taken from an adult in good health.

The chain combines TRBV13 with TRBJ2-7; the match to TRBD1 covers 9 bases. There are 18 residues in the CDR3. The V and J ends lost 6 bases and 2 bases, in that order; junction bases with no gene match: 17. The germline V gene has CDR1 PRHDT and CDR2 FYEKMQ (reference sequence). CDR3 protein: CASRKSGTGTWLTYEQYF. The CDR3 DNA follows: TGTGCCAGCAGGAAGTCCGGGACAGGGACCTGGTTGACCTACGAGCAGTACTTC.

This chain connects TRBV5-1 to TRBJ2-5, with 7 bases aligning to TRBD1. The CDR3 has 13 amino acids. V was pared by 2 bases and J by 5 bases, with 3 bases of the junction left unmatched. Germline V gene sequence: CDR1 SGHRS, CDR2 YFSETQ. CDR3 sequence (DNA): TGCGCCAGCAGCTTATACAGGGGTGAGACCCAGTACTTC. This translates into CASSLYRGETQYF.

The rearrangement uses TRBV5-3 and TRBJ1-1; D ambiguous. TRBV5-3 is given ORF status, its function remaining uncertain. Trimming removed 0 bases at V and 8 bases at J, with 20 bases between. The CDR3 contains 16 residues. The CDR3: CARSLENRPALGEAFF. In nucleotides, the CDR3 is TGTGCCAGAAGCTTGGAGAATAGGCCAGCGCTTGGGGAAGCTTTCTTT.

The chain uses TRBV6-5 and TRBJ2-7, with 7 positions matching TRBD1. With V trimmed by 7 bases and J by 2 bases, 11 bases remained unmatched. Looked up from germline, CDR1 is MNHEY and CDR2 is SVGAGI. The CDR3 is 15 amino acids. The CDR3 DNA sequence: TGTGCCAGCACCCCCGAATACAGGGGCGCCTACGAGCAGTACTTC. It translates to CASTPEYRGAYEQYF.

The genes are TRBV28 and TRBJ1-2; 10 bases align to TRBD1. The CDR3 loop spans 14 amino acids. Germline-derived CDR1 and CDR2 are MDHEN and SYDVKM. J was trimmed by 4 bases and V by 5 bases; bases with no gene match: 4. The CDR3 reads CASSPGTGAYGYTF. The DNA of the CDR3 is TGTGCCAGCAGTCCCGGGACAGGGGCCTATGGCTACACCTTC.

The chain has TRBV29-1 and TRBJ2-1; perhaps TRBD1 as D (7 bases). Between the trimmed V and J ends, which lost 6 bases and 6 bases, there was a span of 15 bases. The length of the CDR3 is 13 residues. Germline assignment: CDR1 SQVTM and CDR2 ANQGSEA. The CDR3 loop is CSVLQGGVNEQFF. In nucleotides, the CDR3 is TGCAGCGTCCTCCAGGGGGGAGTCAATGAGCAGTTCTTC.

The V gene is TRBV24-1, the J gene TRBJ1-1; 10 nucleotides line up with TRBD1. The CDR3 length is 13 residues. CDR1 and CDR2 from the germline V gene are KGHDR and SFDVKD. V lost 7 bases, J lost 4 bases, and 2 bases stayed unmatched. CDR3 protein: CATRTGGVTEAFF. The CDR3 nucleotides are TGTGCCACCAGGACAGGGGGCGTCACTGAAGCTTTCTTT.

The rearrangement links TRBV19 to TRBJ1-5; TRBD1 agrees at 8 bases. The V gene's germline CDR1 is LNHDA and CDR2 SQIVND (reference sequence). This CDR3 region has 15 residues. Trimming took 4 bases from V and 6 from J; bases not matched to a gene: 8. CDR3: CASSTDRGLGQPQHF. DNA for the CDR3: TGTGCCAGTAGTACTGACAGGGGCTTGGGTCAGCCCCAGCATTTT.

The genes are TRBV11-2 and TRBJ2-5, with D possibly being TRBD1 (6 bases). In germline, CDR1 is SGHAT, CDR2 FQNNGV. The CDR3 is made up of 14 amino acids. Trimming took off 4 bases at V and 7 bases at J, with 16 bases between the two ends. The CDR3 protein is CASSSDSGAGTQYF. Here the CDR3 DNA reads TGTGCCAGCAGCTCGGACAGCGGTGCCGGGACCCAGTACTTC.

The V gene is TRBV9, the J gene TRBJ1-5, with 8 bases identical to TRBD1. This CDR3 is built from 14 residues. With 4 bases clipped from V and 6 bases from J, the junction kept 6 bases outside the gene matches. Germline V gene sequence: CDR1 SGDLS, CDR2 YYNGEE. CDR3 sequence: CASSYGTGTQPQHF. The CDR3 DNA follows: TGTGCCAGCAGCTACGGGACAGGAACTCAGCCCCAGCATTTT. Full variable domain (outside the CDR3, taken from reference TRBV9 and TRBJ1-5): DSGVTQTPKHLITATGQRVTLRCSPRSGDLSVYWYQQSLDQGLQFLIQYYNGEERAKGNILERFSAQQFPDLHSELNLSSLELGDSALYFCASSYGTGTQPQHFGDGTRLSIL.

This sequence joins TRBV28 and TRBJ2-1; 7 bases are shared with TRBD1. Germline lookup yields CDR1 MDHEN and CDR2 SYDVKM. The CDR3 runs to 15 residues. Trimming cost V 6 bases and J 4 bases; bases outside gene matches: 9. The CDR3 DNA reads as TGTGCCAGCAGAATCCAGGACAGGAGATACAATGAGCAGTTCTTC. Translated: CASRIQDRRYNEQFF.